Shown below are 28 T cell receptor beta chains from a single sample sequenced in a study of blood T cell repertoires in COVID-19. This table comes from immunoSEQ multiplex PCR, and its TCRdb copy is limited to in-frame clones, with some not included. In the table there are roughly 240,000 clones, roughly 85% of which are singletons. Sequencing was performed on PBMCs or T cells enriched from blood (not recorded which). The receptors come from a woman aged 40 to 50 who had been exposed to COVID-19.

This chain joins TRBV5-1 and TRBJ2-3, with TRBD2 matching 9 bases. Germline CDR1 and CDR2: SGHRS and YFSETQ. This CDR3 is built from 15 residues. The V gene end was trimmed by 0 bases and the J gene end by 6 bases; junction bases not matched to a gene: 5. The CDR3 is CASSLGLAVHDTQYF. Here the CDR3 DNA reads TGCGCCAGCAGCTTGGGACTAGCGGTTCACGATACGCAGTATTTT.

The J gene is TRBJ2-5, the V gene TRBV6-5; 10 nucleotides match TRBD2. Germline loops: CDR1 MNHEY, CDR2 SVGAGI. Unmatched junction bases numbered 5, after V lost 7 bases and J lost 12 bases. This CDR3 is 11 amino acids long. The CDR3: CASNSGGTKYF. As DNA, the CDR3 is TGTGCCAGCAATAGCGGGGGGACAAAGTACTTC.

The genes are TRBV2 and TRBJ1-5, with 7 bases lining up with TRBD1. There are 15 residues in the CDR3. Germline CDR1 SNHLY, CDR2 FYNNEI. V gave up 6 bases and J gave up 7 bases; unmatched junction bases: 12. CDR3 loop: CASRGTTGSGQPQHF. CDR3 in DNA: TGTGCCAGCAGGGGGACGACAGGGTCGGGGCAGCCCCAGCATTTT.

This chain uses TRBV12-5 with TRBJ1-6; 7 bases map to TRBD1. V was clipped by 6 bases and J by 10 bases; unmatched bases: 9. From germline, CDR1 is LGHNT and CDR2 FRNRAP. The length of the CDR3 is 14 residues. As DNA, the CDR3 is TGTGCTAGTGGGGGGGACAGAATGGAATCACCCCTCCACTTT. Amino acids: CASGGDRMESPLHF.

The V and J genes are TRBV2 and TRBJ1-6, with 9 nucleotides matching TRBD1. The germline gives CDR1 SNHLY, CDR2 FYNNEI. V dropped 4 bases and J dropped 10; count of bases not matched to a gene: 11. This CDR3 contains 16 residues. The CDR3 sequence is CASSGTGGVKGSPLHF. For the CDR3, the DNA is TGTGCCAGCAGTGGCACAGGGGGCGTTAAGGGGTCACCCCTCCACTTT.

This clone was seen once. The chain has TRBV7-6 and TRBJ2-1, with D possibly matching TRBD2 (6 bases). The CDR3 covers 15 residues. V was cut by 2 bases and J by 4 bases, with 12 bases left in between. Germline V CDR1 and CDR2: SGHVS, FNYEAQ. The CDR3 region is CASSLMGEVYNEQFF. The DNA for the CDR3 is TGTGCCAGCAGCTTAATGGGGGAGGTTTACAATGAGCAGTTCTTC.

The chain couples TRBV3-1 (or the pseudogene TRBV3-2) to TRBJ2-5; 10 bases align to TRBD2. Germline CDR1 reads LGHDT; CDR2 reads YNNKEL (reference sequence). Trimming at V came to 1 base and at J to 5 bases, leaving 7 bases not matched to a gene. The CDR3 spans 16 residues. The DNA of the CDR3 is TGTGCCAGCAGCCAAGGTCAAGCGGGGGGGATGGAGACCCAGTACTTC. Amino acids: CASSQGQAGGMETQYF.

The rearrangement uses TRBV9 and TRBJ1-2, with no clear D. The CDR3 runs 13 residues. Trimming removed 4 bases at V and 4 bases at J, with 11 bases between. Germline V gene sequence: CDR1 SGDLS, CDR2 YYNGEE. This CDR3 is CASSSDGAYGYTF. The CDR3 region has the DNA TGTGCCAGCAGCTCTGACGGAGCCTATGGCTACACCTTC.

The rearrangement links TRBV7-9 to TRBJ2-1; 9 bases are a match to TRBD1. This CDR3 comprises 14 residues. The V gene's germline CDR1 is SEHNR and CDR2 FQNEAQ (reference sequence). J lost 7 bases, V lost 8 bases, and 9 bases had no gene match. CDR3 loop: CASSEGQGRNEQFF. The CDR3 DNA sequence: TGTGCCAGCTCTGAGGGACAGGGACGTAATGAGCAGTTCTTC.

The chain is built from TRBV10-3 and TRBJ2-3; TRBD2 aligns across 8 bases. CDR1 is ENHRY, CDR2 SYGVKD, per germline. V gave up 0 bases and J gave up 2 bases; unmatched junction bases: 4. The CDR3 consists of 16 residues. As DNA, the CDR3 is TGTGCCATCAGTGAGTCGGGGCGGGGGGTCACAGATACGCAGTATTTT. This gives the protein CAISESGRGVTDTQYF.

V is TRBV5-5 and J is TRBJ1-6, with 7 bases that match TRBD1. Germline V gene sequence: CDR1 SGHKS, CDR2 YYEKEE (reference sequence). V was pared by 4 bases and J by 9 bases, with 7 bases of the junction left unmatched. There are 14 residues in the CDR3. The chain's CDR3 is CASSPWTGPSPLHF. The CDR3 DNA sequence: TGTGCCAGCAGCCCCTGGACAGGCCCTTCACCCCTCCACTTT. Combining the CDR3 with reference TRBV5-5 and TRBJ1-6 gives the whole variable domain DAGVTQSPTHLIKTRGQQVTLRCSPISGHKSVSWYQQVLGQGPQFIFQYYEKEERGRGNFPDRFSARQFPNYSSELNVNALLLGDSALYLCASSPWTGPSPLHFGNGTRLTVT.

The chain combines TRBV27 with TRBJ1-2; 11 positions agree with TRBD1. The CDR3 sequence is 15 residues long. The germline V gene has CDR1 MNHEY and CDR2 SMNVEV (reference sequence). V trimming: 4 bases; J trimming: 8 bases; junction bases outside the gene matches: 9. This CDR3 is CASSSPGQGARGYTF. The CDR3 nucleotides read TGTGCCAGCAGTTCACCCGGACAGGGGGCTAGGGGCTACACCTTC.

The table lists this clone with a few counts. The V call is TRBV2, the J call TRBJ2-1; D is uncertain. The CDR3 spans 12 residues. The V end lost 1 base, the J end lost 10 bases, and 8 bases lay between the germline ends. Germline-derived CDR1 and CDR2 are SNHLY and FYNNEI. Here the CDR3 DNA reads TGTGCCAGCAGTGAAGATCCGTCCGAGCAGTTCTTC. As protein: CASSEDPSEQFF.

The rearrangement links TRBV28 to TRBJ2-2; maybe TRBD2 (5 bases). The CDR3 contains 15 residues. Germline V gene data show CDR1 as MDHEN and CDR2 as SYDVKM. Trimming removed 6 bases at V and 1 base at J, with 12 bases between. CDR3 bases: TGTGCCAGCAGCCCGGTCCGGGGGAACACCGGGGAGCTGTTTTTT. The encoded protein is CASSPVRGNTGELFF.

V usage is TRBV29-1 and J usage is TRBJ2-3; the match to TRBD2 covers 13 bases. This CDR3 region has 15 residues. Germline-derived CDR1 and CDR2 are SQVTM and ANQGSEA. Trimming at V came to 7 bases and at J to 3 bases, leaving 7 bases not matched to a gene. In nucleotides, the CDR3 is TGCAGCGCCGGACTAGCGGGGGTCGGGACAGATACGCAGTATTTT. This codes for CSAGLAGVGTDTQYF.

The chain has TRBV4-2 and TRBJ2-3, with 8 bases matching TRBD1. Germline lookup yields CDR1 LGHNA and CDR2 YNFKEQ. Trimming at V came to 4 bases and at J to 4 bases, leaving 10 bases not matched to a gene. The CDR3 contains 16 residues. The DNA for the CDR3 is TGTGCCAGCAGCCTATCAGGGGGCAGAGGGGCAGATACGCAGTATTTT. It specifies CASSLSGGRGADTQYF.

In its sample, this clone was seen a few times. The rearrangement joins TRBV9 to TRBJ1-1, with D unclear. Germline values: CDR1 SGDLS, CDR2 YYNGEE. The CDR3 length is 13 residues. V gave up 2 bases and J gave up 0 bases, with 5 bases separating them. This CDR3 reads CASSVLLNTEAFF. As DNA, the CDR3 is TGTGCCAGCAGCGTCCTTTTGAACACTGAAGCTTTCTTT.

This chain connects TRBV5-1 to TRBJ2-7; 14 bases line up with TRBD2. The length of the CDR3 is 15 residues. The V and J ends lost 7 bases and 3 bases, in that order; junction bases with no gene match: 6. Germline V gene lookup returns CDR1 SGHRS and CDR2 YFSETQ. The CDR3 DNA is TGCGCCAGCCGACAAGGACTAGCGGGGGGCTACGAGCAGTACTTC. Its protein product is CASRQGLAGGYEQYF.

The chain employs TRBV5-5 and TRBJ2-7; D perhaps matches TRBD2 (5 bases). The CDR3 totals 15 residues. Trimming took off 1 base at V and 3 bases at J, with 14 bases between the two ends. Per the germline V gene, CDR1 is SGHKS and CDR2 is YYEKEE (reference sequence). The CDR3 reads CASSLILGLSYEQYF. The CDR3 DNA reads as TGTGCCAGCAGCTTGATTCTCGGACTCAGCTACGAGCAGTACTTC. Variable domain in full (rest from reference TRBV5-5 and TRBJ2-7): DAGVTQSPTHLIKTRGQQVTLRCSPISGHKSVSWYQQVLGQGPQFIFQYYEKEERGRGNFPDRFSARQFPNYSSELNVNALLLGDSALYLCASSLILGLSYEQYFGPGTRLTVT.

With regard to this clone: Other DNA sequences within the sample encode an identical CDR3. The rearrangement links TRBV6-5 to TRBJ2-7; maybe TRBD2 (6 bases). Trimming shortened V by 1 base and J by 6 bases, and 10 bases separated the two germline ends. The CDR3 length is 13 residues. Germline loops: CDR1 MNHEY, CDR2 SVGAGI. CDR3 DNA sequence: TGTGCCAGCAGTTACTTGCGGGGCGGCGAGCAGTACTTC. This translates into CASSYLRGGEQYF.

The V and J genes are TRBV2 and TRBJ1-1; D uncertain. V dropped 8 bases and J dropped 10 bases, with 14 bases sitting between them. Per germline, CDR1 SNHLY and CDR2 FYNNEI. The CDR3 is made up of 11 amino acids. The CDR3 DNA sequence: TGTGCCAGCTCGAACGCGGGCGGAGCTTTCTTT. Its translation is CASSNAGGAFF.

This rearrangement joins TRBV7-8 to TRBJ1-2; D is possibly TRBD1 (5 bases). CDR1 is SGHVS, CDR2 FQNEAQ, per germline. The CDR3 runs to 13 residues. V lost 4 bases, J lost 2 bases, and 8 bases lay in between. CDR3 in DNA: TGTGCCAGCAGCTCGACAGAAAACTATGGCTACACCTTC. Protein product: CASSSTENYGYTF.

This rearrangement joins TRBV28 to TRBJ1-6, with 8 bases fitting TRBD1. The CDR3 consists of 15 residues. From germline, CDR1 is MDHEN and CDR2 SYDVKM. After removal of 1 base from V and 6 bases from J, the junction contained 2 bases not matched to a gene. Here the CDR3 DNA reads TGTGCCAGCAGTTTATCAGACAGGGGTAATTCACCCCTCCACTTT. It translates to CASSLSDRGNSPLHF.

This chain connects TRBV5-1 to TRBJ1-6; maybe TRBD1 (6 bases). The CDR3 extends over 16 amino acids. CDR1 is SGHRS and CDR2 is YFSETQ in the germline V gene. Trimming left V 4 bases short and J 6 bases short, with 17 bases between. CDR3 nucleotides: TGCGCCAGCAGCCCAACCCTCAGGGGACGTAATTCACCCCTCCACTTT. This translates into CASSPTLRGRNSPLHF.

The rearrangement uses TRBV7-7 and TRBJ2-7, with D possibly being TRBD2 (7 bases). CDR1 and CDR2 from the germline V gene are SSHAT and FNYEAQ (reference sequence). The CDR3 consists of 15 residues. V shed 5 bases and J shed 3 bases, with 17 bases lying between them. CDR3 protein: CASSLRGGKDYEQYF. The DNA for the CDR3 is TGTGCCAGCAGCCTTAGGGGGGGGAAGGACTACGAGCAGTACTTC.

V gene TRBV4-3 combines with J gene TRBJ1-5; D gene unclear. V shed 1 base and J shed 0 bases, with 16 bases lying between them. Per the germline V gene, CDR1 is LGHNA and CDR2 is YSLEER. The CDR3 is made up of 18 amino acids. Here the CDR3 DNA reads TGCGCCAGCAGCCAAGGTTTGTCAGAATCGTATAGCAATCAGCCCCAGCATTTT. It is translated as CASSQGLSESYSNQPQHF.

The CDR3 region has the DNA TGTGCCAGCAGGGACTATGGCAGACAAGAGACCCAGTACTTC. It codes for CASRDYGRQETQYF. The J gene is TRBJ2-5, the V gene TRBV6-5, with D tentatively TRBD2 (6 bases). Per germline, CDR1 MNHEY and CDR2 SVGAGI. The CDR3 extends over 14 amino acids. V was pared by 6 bases and J by 2 bases, with 13 bases between.

The chain carries TRBV7-3 and TRBJ2-1, with TRBD1 as a possible D gene (6 bases). The germline V gene has CDR1 SGHTA and CDR2 FQGTGA. There are 13 residues in the CDR3. V was shortened by 4 bases and J by 8 bases, with 12 bases between the two germline ends. The CDR3 loop reads CASSSNYRDEQFF. In DNA form, the CDR3 reads TGTGCCAGCAGCTCGAACTACAGGGATGAGCAGTTCTTC. Together with reference TRBV7-3 and TRBJ2-1, the CDR3 gives the full variable domain: GAGVSQTPSNKVTEKGKYVELRCDPISGHTALYWYRQSLGQGPEFLIYFQGTGAADDSGLPNDRFFAVRPEGSVSTLKIQRTERGDSAVYLCASSSNYRDEQFFGPGTRLTVL.